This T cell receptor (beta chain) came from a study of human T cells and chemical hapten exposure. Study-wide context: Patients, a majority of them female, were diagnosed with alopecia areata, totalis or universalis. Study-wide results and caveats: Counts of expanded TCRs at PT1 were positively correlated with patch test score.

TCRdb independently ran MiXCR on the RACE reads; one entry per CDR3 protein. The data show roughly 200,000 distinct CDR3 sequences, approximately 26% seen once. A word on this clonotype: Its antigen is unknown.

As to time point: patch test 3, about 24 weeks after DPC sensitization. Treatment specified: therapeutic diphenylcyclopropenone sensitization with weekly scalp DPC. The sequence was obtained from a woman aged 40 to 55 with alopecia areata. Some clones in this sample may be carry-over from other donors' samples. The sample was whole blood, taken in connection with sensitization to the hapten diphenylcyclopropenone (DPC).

CDR3 in amino acids: CASSLSVVRGANVLTF. CDR3 DNA: TGTGCCAGCAGTTTATCTGTAGTCCGGGGGGCCAACGTCCTGACTTTC. The chain uses TRBV27 and TRBJ2-6; no clear D gene. Germline V lookup: CDR1 MNHEY, CDR2 SMNVEV (reference sequence). The CDR3 loop spans 16 amino acids. V lost 0 bases, J lost 4 bases, and 10 bases lay in between.